The clone carrying this TCR beta chain turned up a few times. No antigen is known for it. The germline CDR1 and CDR2 sequences are SGHTA and FQGNSA. The V gene end was trimmed by 3 bases and the J gene end by 4 bases; junction bases not matched to a gene: 4. The CDR3 is made up of 16 amino acids. The source of the sample is a study of cytomegalovirus exposure and HLA in healthy donors. Healthy bone marrow donors made up the donor group. Broader study findings: Later analysis showed TCR association rates varying by HLA locus, highest for DRB1 and lowest for HLA-C. Some V segments (TRBV6-2 and TRBV6-3 among them) were excluded as indistinguishable. There were reportedly fewer N-insertions in an Asian-associated ancestry cluster than the approximately 700-donor mean, in a later analysis.

Researchers ran the PCR with 60 Vbeta and 13 Jbeta primers. Sequencing was performed with immunoSEQ multiplex PCR; in TCRdb, only in-frame clones are kept and a portion is missing. The sample holds about 250,000 clones, roughly 85% seen once. The sample was PBMCs. The receptor was isolated from a girl aged 2 to 10 in good health and CMV-seronegative. The chain has TRBV7-2 and TRBJ2-1, with 12 nucleotides matching TRBD2. CDR3 residues: CASSFLAGGRYNEQFF. The CDR3 DNA is TGTGCCAGCAGCTTTCTAGCGGGGGGGAGGTACAATGAGCAGTTCTTC.